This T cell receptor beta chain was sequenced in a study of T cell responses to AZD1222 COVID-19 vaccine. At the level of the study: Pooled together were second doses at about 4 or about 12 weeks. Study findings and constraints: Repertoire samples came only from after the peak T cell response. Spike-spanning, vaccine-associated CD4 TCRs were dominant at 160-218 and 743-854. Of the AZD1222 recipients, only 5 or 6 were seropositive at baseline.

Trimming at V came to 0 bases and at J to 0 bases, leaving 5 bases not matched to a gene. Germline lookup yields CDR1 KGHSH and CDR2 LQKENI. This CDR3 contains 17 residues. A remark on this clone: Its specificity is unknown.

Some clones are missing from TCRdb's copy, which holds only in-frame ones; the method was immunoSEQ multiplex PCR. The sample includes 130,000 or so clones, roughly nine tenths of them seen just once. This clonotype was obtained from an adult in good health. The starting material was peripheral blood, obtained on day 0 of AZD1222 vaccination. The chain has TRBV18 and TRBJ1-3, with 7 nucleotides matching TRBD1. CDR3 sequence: CASSPPKGAYSGNTIYF. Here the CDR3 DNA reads TGTGCCAGCTCACCACCAAAGGGGGCCTACTCTGGAAACACCATATATTTT.